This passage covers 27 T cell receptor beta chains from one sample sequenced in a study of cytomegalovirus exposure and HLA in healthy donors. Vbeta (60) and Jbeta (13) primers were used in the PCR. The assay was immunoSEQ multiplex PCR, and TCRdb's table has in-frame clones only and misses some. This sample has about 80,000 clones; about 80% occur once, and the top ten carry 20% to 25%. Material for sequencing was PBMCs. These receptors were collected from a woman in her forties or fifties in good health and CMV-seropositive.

CDR3 DNA sequence: TGTGCCAGCTCACCGGGGTCGGGGTTCTCTGGAAACACCATATATTTT. Amino acids: CASSPGSGFSGNTIYF. The gene calls are TRBV18 and TRBJ1-3; D gene unclear. Trimming removed 3 bases from V and 0 bases from J, with 12 bases in between. Germline-derived CDR1 and CDR2 are KGHSH and LQKENI. The CDR3 consists of 16 residues.

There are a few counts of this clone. CDR3 amino acids: CATSREDGSWDEQFF. The CDR3 DNA reads as TGTGCCACCAGCAGAGAAGATGGTAGCTGGGATGAGCAGTTCTTC. The chain is built from TRBV15 and TRBJ2-1; D unresolved. Germline V gene data show CDR1 as LNHNV and CDR2 as YYDKDF (reference sequence). The CDR3 spans 15 residues. V lost 0 bases and J lost 8, with 14 bases in between.

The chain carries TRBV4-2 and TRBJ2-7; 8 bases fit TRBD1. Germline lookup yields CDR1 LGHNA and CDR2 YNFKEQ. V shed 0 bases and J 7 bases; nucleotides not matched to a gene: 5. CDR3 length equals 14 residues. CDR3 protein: CASSQEARGREQYF. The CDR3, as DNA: TGTGCCAGCAGCCAAGAGGCCAGGGGGCGTGAGCAGTACTTC.

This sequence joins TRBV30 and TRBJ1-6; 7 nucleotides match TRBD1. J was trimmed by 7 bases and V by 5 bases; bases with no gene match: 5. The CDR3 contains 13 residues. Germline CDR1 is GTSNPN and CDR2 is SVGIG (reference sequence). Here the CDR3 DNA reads TGTGCCTGGGCGGGACAGACAAATTCACCCCTCCACTTT. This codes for CAWAGQTNSPLHF. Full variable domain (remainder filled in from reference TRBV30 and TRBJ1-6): SQTIHQWPATLVQPVGSPLSLECTVEGTSNPNLYWYRQAAGRGLQLLFYSVGIGQISSEVPQNLSASRPQDRQFILSSKKLLLSDSGFYLCAWAGQTNSPLHFGNGTRLTVT.

CDR3 sequence (DNA): TGTGCCTGGAGTGTACAGAGGAGGAATCAGCCCCAGCATTTT. As protein: CAWSVQRRNQPQHF. The genes are TRBV30 and TRBJ1-5; D ambiguous. V lost 0 bases and J lost 4, with 10 bases in between. Germline CDR1 and CDR2: GTSNPN and SVGIG (reference sequence). The CDR3 is 14 residues long.

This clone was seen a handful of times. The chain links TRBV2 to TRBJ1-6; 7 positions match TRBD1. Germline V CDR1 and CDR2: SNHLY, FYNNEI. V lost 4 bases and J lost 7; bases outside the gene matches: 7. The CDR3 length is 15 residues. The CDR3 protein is CASSGQGRGNSPLHF. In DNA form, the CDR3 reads TGTGCCAGCAGTGGACAGGGACGGGGGAATTCACCCCTCCACTTT.

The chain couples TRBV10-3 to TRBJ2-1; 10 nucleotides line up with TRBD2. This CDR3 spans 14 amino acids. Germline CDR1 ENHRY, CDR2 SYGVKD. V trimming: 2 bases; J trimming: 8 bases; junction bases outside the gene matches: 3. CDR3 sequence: CAISEASGRYEQFF. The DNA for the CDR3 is TGTGCCATCAGTGAGGCTAGCGGGAGATATGAGCAGTTCTTC.

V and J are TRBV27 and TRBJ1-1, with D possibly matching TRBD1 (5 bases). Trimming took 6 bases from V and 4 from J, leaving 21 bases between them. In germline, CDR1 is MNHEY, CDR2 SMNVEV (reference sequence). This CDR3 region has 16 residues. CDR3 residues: CASRPGGAGRFTEAFF. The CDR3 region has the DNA TGTGCCAGCAGACCAGGTGGGGCAGGTCGATTCACTGAAGCTTTCTTT.

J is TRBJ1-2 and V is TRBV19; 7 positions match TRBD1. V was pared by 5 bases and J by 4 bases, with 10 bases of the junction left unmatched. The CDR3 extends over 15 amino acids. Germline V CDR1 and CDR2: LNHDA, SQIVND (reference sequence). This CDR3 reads CASSLRQGSRYGYTF. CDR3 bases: TGTGCCAGTAGTCTTAGACAGGGAAGTCGCTATGGCTACACCTTC.

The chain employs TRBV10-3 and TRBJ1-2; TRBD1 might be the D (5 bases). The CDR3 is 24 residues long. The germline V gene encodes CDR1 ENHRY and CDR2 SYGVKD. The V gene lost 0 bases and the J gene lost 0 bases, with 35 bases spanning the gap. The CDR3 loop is CAISESTHEWEGFGNIRANYGYTF. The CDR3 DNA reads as TGTGCCATCAGTGAGTCGACTCATGAATGGGAGGGGTTTGGGAATATCCGTGCTAACTATGGCTACACCTTC.

CDR3 in amino acids: CASTIQGVQPQHF. The DNA of the CDR3 is TGTGCCAGCACCATACAGGGGGTCCAGCCCCAGCATTTT. The genes are TRBV6-5 and TRBJ1-5; 8 positions agree with TRBD1. J was trimmed by 7 bases and V by 7 bases; bases with no gene match: 6. The CDR3 extends over 13 amino acids. The V gene's germline CDR1 is MNHEY and CDR2 SVGAGI.

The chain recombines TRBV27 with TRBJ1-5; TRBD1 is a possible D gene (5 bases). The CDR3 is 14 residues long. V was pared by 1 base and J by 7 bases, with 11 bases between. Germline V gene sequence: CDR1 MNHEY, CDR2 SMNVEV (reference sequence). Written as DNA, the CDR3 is TGTGCCAGCAGTTTATGGGGGGAAGGCCAGCCCCAGCATTTT. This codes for CASSLWGEGQPQHF.

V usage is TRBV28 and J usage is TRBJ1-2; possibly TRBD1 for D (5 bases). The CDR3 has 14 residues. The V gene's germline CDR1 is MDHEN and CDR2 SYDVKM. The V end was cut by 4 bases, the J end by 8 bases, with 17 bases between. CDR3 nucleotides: TGTGCCAGCAGTTCCCCTTTAGGTAGGGGCGGCTACACCTTC. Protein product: CASSSPLGRGGYTF.

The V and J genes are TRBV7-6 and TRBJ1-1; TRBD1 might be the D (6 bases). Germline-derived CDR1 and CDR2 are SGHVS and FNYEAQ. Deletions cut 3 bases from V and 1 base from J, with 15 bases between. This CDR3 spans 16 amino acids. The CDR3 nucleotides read TGTGCCAGCAGCTTGGCCCCTTTCAGGGGGAACACTGAAGCTTTCTTT. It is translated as CASSLAPFRGNTEAFF.

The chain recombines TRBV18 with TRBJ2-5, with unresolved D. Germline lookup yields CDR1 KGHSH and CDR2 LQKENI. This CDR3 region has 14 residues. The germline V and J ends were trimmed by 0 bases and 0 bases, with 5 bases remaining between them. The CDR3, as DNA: TGTGCCAGCTCACCACCCCAGTACCAAGAGACCCAGTACTTC. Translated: CASSPPQYQETQYF.

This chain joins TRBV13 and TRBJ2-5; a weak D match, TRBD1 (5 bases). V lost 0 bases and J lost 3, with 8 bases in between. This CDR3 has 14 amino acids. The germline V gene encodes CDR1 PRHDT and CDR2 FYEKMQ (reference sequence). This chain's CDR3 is CASSLGGREETQYF. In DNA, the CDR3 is TGTGCCAGCAGCTTAGGAGGCAGGGAAGAGACCCAGTACTTC.

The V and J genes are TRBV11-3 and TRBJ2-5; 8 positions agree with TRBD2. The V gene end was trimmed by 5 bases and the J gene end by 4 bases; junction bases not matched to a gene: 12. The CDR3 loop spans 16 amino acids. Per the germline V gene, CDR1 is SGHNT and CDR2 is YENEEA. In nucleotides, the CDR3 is TGTGCCAGCAGCACTCGGCGGAGCGGGAGTGGAGAGACCCAGTACTTC. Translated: CASSTRRSGSGETQYF. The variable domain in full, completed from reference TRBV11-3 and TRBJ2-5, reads EAGVVQSPRYKIIEKKQPVAFWCNPISGHNTLYWYLQNLGQGPELLIRYENEEAVDDSQLPKDRFSAERLKGVDSTLKIQPAELGDSAVYLCASSTRRSGSGETQYFGPGTRLLVL.

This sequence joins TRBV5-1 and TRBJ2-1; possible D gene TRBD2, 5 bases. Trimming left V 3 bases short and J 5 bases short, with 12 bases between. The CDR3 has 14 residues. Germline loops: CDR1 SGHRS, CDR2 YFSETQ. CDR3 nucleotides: TGCGCCAGCAGCTGGGGTACCGGGAACAATGAGCAGTTCTTC. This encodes CASSWGTGNNEQFF.

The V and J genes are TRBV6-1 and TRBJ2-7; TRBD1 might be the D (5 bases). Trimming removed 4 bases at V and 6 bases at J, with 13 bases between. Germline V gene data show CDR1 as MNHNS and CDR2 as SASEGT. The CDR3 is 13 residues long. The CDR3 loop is CASSGQGRGEQYV. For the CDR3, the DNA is TGTGCCAGCAGTGGTCAGGGTCGCGGCGAGCAGTACGTC.

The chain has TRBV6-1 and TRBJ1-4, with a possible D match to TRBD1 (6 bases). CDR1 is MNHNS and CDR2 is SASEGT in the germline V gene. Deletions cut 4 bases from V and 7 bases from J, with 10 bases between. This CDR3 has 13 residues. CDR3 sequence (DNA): TGTGCCAGCAGTGGACAGGACGGTGAAAAACTGTTTTTT. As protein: CASSGQDGEKLFF.

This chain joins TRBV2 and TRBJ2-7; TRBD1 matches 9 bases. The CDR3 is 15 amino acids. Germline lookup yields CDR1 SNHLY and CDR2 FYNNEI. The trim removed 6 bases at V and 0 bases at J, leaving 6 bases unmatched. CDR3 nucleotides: TGTGCCAGCAGGGGCGGGACAGGGACCTCCTACGAGCAGTACTTC. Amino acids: CASRGGTGTSYEQYF.

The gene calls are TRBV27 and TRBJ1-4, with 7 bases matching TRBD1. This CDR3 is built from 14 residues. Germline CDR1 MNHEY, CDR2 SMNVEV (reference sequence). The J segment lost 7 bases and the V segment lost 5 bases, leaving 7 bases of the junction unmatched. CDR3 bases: TGTGCCAGCAGTGAGAACCGGGACAGTGAAAAACTGTTTTTT. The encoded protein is CASSENRDSEKLFF.

Written as DNA, the CDR3 is TGTGCCAGCAGTGTGGCGGGGGGATTAGGTGCTTTCTTT. Translating gives CASSVAGGLGAFF. J is TRBJ1-1 and V is TRBV25-1, with D perhaps TRBD1 (5 bases). CDR3 length: 13 residues. The germline gives CDR1 MGHDK, CDR2 SYGVNS. V lost 4 bases and J lost 11, with 17 bases in between.

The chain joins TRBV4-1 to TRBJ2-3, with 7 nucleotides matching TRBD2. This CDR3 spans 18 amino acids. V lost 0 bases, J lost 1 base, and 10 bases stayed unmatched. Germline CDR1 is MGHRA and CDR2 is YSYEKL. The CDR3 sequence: CASSQDPSRLAGTDTQYF. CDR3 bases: TGCGCCAGCAGCCAAGATCCCAGTAGACTAGCAGGCACAGATACGCAGTATTTT.

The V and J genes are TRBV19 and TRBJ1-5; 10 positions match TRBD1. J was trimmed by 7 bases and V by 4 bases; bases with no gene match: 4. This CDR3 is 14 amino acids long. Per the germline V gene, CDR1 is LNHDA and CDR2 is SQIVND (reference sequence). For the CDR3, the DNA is TGTGCCAGTAGTACGCGGACAGGGGGGCAGCCCCAGCATTTT. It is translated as CASSTRTGGQPQHF.

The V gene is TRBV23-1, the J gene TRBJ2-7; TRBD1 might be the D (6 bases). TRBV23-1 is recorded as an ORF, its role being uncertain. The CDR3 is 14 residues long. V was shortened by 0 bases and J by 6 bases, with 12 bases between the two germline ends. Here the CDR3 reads CASSQSPGAAEQYF. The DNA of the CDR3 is TGCGCCAGCAGTCAATCGCCAGGGGCGGCCGAGCAGTACTTC.

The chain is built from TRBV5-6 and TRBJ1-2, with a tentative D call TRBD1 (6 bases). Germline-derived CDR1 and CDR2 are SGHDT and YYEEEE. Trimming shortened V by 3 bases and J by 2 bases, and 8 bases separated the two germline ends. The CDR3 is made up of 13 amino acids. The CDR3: CASSWTANYGYTF. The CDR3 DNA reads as TGTGCCAGCAGCTGGACAGCCAACTATGGCTACACCTTC. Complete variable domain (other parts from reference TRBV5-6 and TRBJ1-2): DAGVTQSPTHLIKTRGQQVTLRCSPKSGHDTVSWYQQALGQGPQFIFQYYEEEERQRGNFPDRFSGHQFPNYSSELNVNALLLGDSALYLCASSWTANYGYTFGSGTRLTVV.